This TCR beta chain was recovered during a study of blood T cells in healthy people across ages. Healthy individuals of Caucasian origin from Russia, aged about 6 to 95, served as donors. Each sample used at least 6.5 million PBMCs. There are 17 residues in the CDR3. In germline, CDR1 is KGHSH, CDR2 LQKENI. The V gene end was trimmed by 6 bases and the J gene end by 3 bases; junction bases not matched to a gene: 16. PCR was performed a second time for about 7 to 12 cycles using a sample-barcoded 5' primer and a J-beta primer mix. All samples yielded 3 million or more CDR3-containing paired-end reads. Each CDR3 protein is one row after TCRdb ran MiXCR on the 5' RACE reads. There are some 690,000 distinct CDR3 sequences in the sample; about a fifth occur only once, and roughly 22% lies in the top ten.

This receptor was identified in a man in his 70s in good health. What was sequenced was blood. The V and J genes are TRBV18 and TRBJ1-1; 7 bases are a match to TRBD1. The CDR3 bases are TGTGCCAGCTCCTTAAACAGGGGTCGGGCTTCTGACACTGAAGCTTTCTTT. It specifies CASSLNRGRASDTEAFF. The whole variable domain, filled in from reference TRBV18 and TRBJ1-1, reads NAGVMQNPRHLVRRRGQEARLRCSPMKGHSHVYWYRQLPEEGLKFMVYLQKENIIDESGMPKERFSAEFPKEGPSILRIQQVVRGDSAAYFCASSLNRGRASDTEAFFGQGTRLTVV.